Listed below are T cell receptor beta chains from one sample, sequenced in a study of cytomegalovirus exposure and HLA in healthy donors. Produced via immunoSEQ multiplex PCR; TCRdb's table is partial and in-frame only. The sample contains around 95,000 clones, about 74% of which appear only once. Material: PBMCs. Receptors were obtained from a male donor in good health and CMV-seronegative. The CDR3 runs from the conserved cysteine through the conserved F or W. Each record gives: D gene, clone size, V gene, J gene, CDR3 protein, CDR3 DNA. D genes are given only for firm matches. Only part of the rows carry a size: once, few, many, or a class if the clone is expanded.

d_gene: NA; abundance: NA; v_gene: TRBV6-5; j_gene: TRBJ2-2; CDR3aa: CASGRFTGELFF; CDR3nt: TGTGCCAGCGGGAGGTTTACCGGGGAGCTGTTTTTT
d_gene: TRBD1; abundance: NA; v_gene: TRBV6-1; j_gene: TRBJ2-5; CDR3aa: CASSEVTGGQETQYF; CDR3nt: TGTGCCAGCAGTGAAGTTACAGGGGGCCAAGAGACCCAGTACTTC
d_gene: TRBD1; abundance: NA; v_gene: TRBV13; j_gene: TRBJ1-2; CDR3aa: CASSFRGRLYGYTF; CDR3nt: TGTGCCAGCAGCTTCAGGGGGCGCCTCTATGGCTACACCTTC
d_gene: TRBD1; abundance: NA; v_gene: TRBV27; j_gene: TRBJ1-4; CDR3aa: CASRQQGAREKLFF; CDR3nt: TGTGCCAGCAGACAACAGGGGGCAAGAGAAAAACTGTTTTTT
d_gene: TRBD1; abundance: NA; v_gene: TRBV9; j_gene: TRBJ1-2; CDR3aa: CASSGTGQGYTF; CDR3nt: TGTGCCAGCAGCGGGACAGGACAGGGCTACACCTTC
d_gene: TRBD1; abundance: NA; v_gene: TRBV7-2; j_gene: TRBJ2-5; CDR3aa: CASSSGDRGRIDF; CDR3nt: TGTGCCAGCAGCAGCGGGGACAGGGGGCGTATTGACTTC
d_gene: TRBD1; abundance: NA; v_gene: TRBV9; j_gene: TRBJ1-3; CDR3aa: CASSPTGGRGNTIYF; CDR3nt: TGTGCCAGCAGCCCAACAGGGGGAAGAGGAAACACCATATATTTT
d_gene: NA; abundance: NA; v_gene: TRBV30; j_gene: TRBJ1-6; CDR3aa: CAWSVIGANSPLHF; CDR3nt: TGTGCCTGGAGTGTAATAGGGGCGAATTCACCCCTCCACTTT
d_gene: NA; abundance: NA; v_gene: TRBV2; j_gene: TRBJ2-7; CDR3aa: CASSDAGISYEQYF; CDR3nt: TGTGCCAGCAGTGATGCGGGTATCTCCTACGAGCAGTACTTC
d_gene: TRBD1; abundance: once; v_gene: TRBV14; j_gene: TRBJ1-2; CDR3aa: CASSQDLSRDRGRGGYTF; CDR3nt: TGTGCCAGCAGCCAAGATCTCTCCCGGGACAGGGGGCGCGGGGGCTACACCTTC
d_gene: TRBD2; abundance: NA; v_gene: TRBV9; j_gene: TRBJ2-2; CDR3aa: CASSVDGRAPGELFF; CDR3nt: TGTGCCAGCAGCGTAGACGGGAGGGCCCCCGGGGAGCTGTTTTTT
d_gene: NA; abundance: NA; v_gene: TRBV18; j_gene: TRBJ1-1; CDR3aa: CASSPADRTSNTEAFF; CDR3nt: TGTGCCAGCTCACCGGCCGACAGGACCTCGAACACTGAAGCTTTCTTT
d_gene: NA; abundance: NA; v_gene: TRBV2; j_gene: TRBJ2-2; CDR3aa: CASSGEGDGELFF; CDR3nt: TGTGCCAGCAGTGGTGAGGGGGACGGGGAGCTGTTTTTT
d_gene: NA; abundance: NA; v_gene: TRBV29-1; j_gene: TRBJ1-4; CDR3aa: CSAGEGNEKLFF; CDR3nt: TGCAGCGCGGGGGAGGGGAATGAAAAACTGTTTTTT
d_gene: TRBD2; abundance: NA; v_gene: TRBV5-1; j_gene: TRBJ2-4; CDR3aa: CASSPARTSGVIAKNIQYF; CDR3nt: TGCGCCAGCAGCCCGGCGAGGACTAGCGGAGTGATAGCCAAAAACATTCAGTACTTC
d_gene: NA; abundance: few; v_gene: TRBV11-3; j_gene: TRBJ2-1; CDR3aa: CASSLGGREQFF; CDR3nt: TGTGCCAGCAGCTTAGGGGGGCGTGAGCAGTTCTTC
d_gene: NA; abundance: once; v_gene: TRBV28; j_gene: TRBJ2-7; CDR3aa: CASNARDLAYEQYF; CDR3nt: TGTGCCAGCAACGCCAGGGATCTTGCCTACGAGCAGTACTTC
d_gene: TRBD1; abundance: NA; v_gene: TRBV29-1; j_gene: TRBJ1-1; CDR3aa: CSVTTGGVGEAFF; CDR3nt: TGCAGCGTAACCACAGGGGGCGTAGGTGAAGCTTTCTTT
d_gene: NA; abundance: NA; v_gene: TRBV2; j_gene: TRBJ2-7; CDR3aa: CASRPGEPYEQYF; CDR3nt: TGTGCCAGCAGACCCGGGGAACCCTACGAGCAGTACTTC
d_gene: TRBD2; abundance: few; v_gene: TRBV5-1; j_gene: TRBJ2-7; CDR3aa: CASSAGTNAYEQYF; CDR3nt: TGCGCCAGCAGCGCGGGGACTAACGCCTACGAGCAGTACTTC
d_gene: TRBD1; abundance: NA; v_gene: TRBV7-3; j_gene: TRBJ1-1; CDR3aa: CASSLMGQKAEAFF; CDR3nt: TGTGCCAGCAGCTTAATGGGACAGAAGGCTGAAGCTTTCTTT
d_gene: TRBD1; abundance: NA; v_gene: TRBV28; j_gene: TRBJ1-2; CDR3aa: CASSPTGGKGGYTF; CDR3nt: TGTGCCAGCAGTCCTACAGGGGGTAAGGGTGGCTACACCTTC